This T cell receptor beta chain was found in a study of cytomegalovirus exposure and HLA in healthy donors. Study as a whole: A preliminary data release comprised around 85 million unique TCRs obtained from HLA-typed donors.

This CDR3 spans 15 amino acids. With 5 bases removed from V and 8 bases from J, the gap between germline ends came to 21 bases. Germline V gives CDR1 SEHNR, CDR2 FQNEAQ (reference sequence). Primers for the PCR totalled 60 Vbeta and 13 Jbeta. Generated by immunoSEQ multiplex PCR, the TCRdb table keeps only in-frame clones and is missing some. Of a few hundred thousand clones in the sample, more than 60% were seen once. Details on this clone: Its antigen is currently unknown.

Among the donors, all were healthy bone marrow donors. Points from the study as a whole: Roughly uniform depth of sequencing across donors was assumed in presence/absence analyses.

The chain carries TRBV7-9 and TRBJ1-2; TRBD1 might be the D (6 bases). The sequenced material came from PBMCs. The receptor was derived from a middle-aged man in good health and CMV-seronegative. In DNA, the CDR3 is TGTGCCAGCAGCCCGGGGGGCAGGGAGTTTTGGGGCTACACCTTC. This gives the protein CASSPGGREFWGYTF.